This T cell receptor beta chain was sequenced during a study of T cell repertoires in cytomegalovirus infection. Looking at the study overall: The authors relied on CMV epitopes, both recently identified HLA-C-restricted and well-studied HLA-B-restricted. Overall study results and limits: Using cumulative public TCR beta family frequency, the authors identified those who carried CMV together with the relevant HLA. The ex vivo response was dominated by HLA-C-restricted CMV-specific TCR beta clonotypes.

TCRdb redid the calling of the reads with MiXCR, one entry per CDR3 protein. Among about 310,000 distinct CDR3 sequences, 20% to 30% were seen once, and the ten largest hold 13%. This clonotype was detected a few times. Its target is unknown. Germline CDR1 reads SEHNR; CDR2 reads FQNEAQ (reference sequence). V was shortened by 5 bases and J by 6 bases, with 8 bases between the two germline ends. The CDR3 is 12 amino acids. The V call is TRBV7-9, the J call TRBJ2-1, with D possibly TRBD2 on 6 matching bases. This clonotype was sampled from a human donor in good health (CMV status not recorded). Some clones in this sample may be carry-over from other donors' samples. Material: cultured PBMCs, obtained from culture after CMV antigen stimulation. CDR3 bases: TGTGCCAGCAGCGCGACTAGCAATGAGCAGTTCTTC. The encoded protein is CASSATSNEQFF.